Ten or more counts support the clone carrying this TCR beta chain. Its matching antigen is unknown. TCRdb processed the 5' RACE reads anew with MiXCR; each CDR3 protein has one entry. Of roughly 42,000 distinct CDR3 sequences detected, less than 3.5% appear once; the ten largest clones hold approximately 4.5%. The length of the CDR3 is 14 residues. Germline CDR1 is SGDLS and CDR2 is YYNGEE. The V gene lost 0 bases and the J gene lost 7 bases, with 11 bases spanning the gap. This entry is derived from a study of CD8 T cells in ankylosing spondylitis. Overall study findings and caveats: The study identified a TCR beta motif of under 10 highly homologous variants that appeared characteristic of ankylosing spondylitis blood.

This sequence was found in a male donor with ankylosing spondylitis or in good health (not recorded which). The chain has TRBV9 and TRBJ2-4, with D possibly TRBD2 on 5 matching bases. Sequencing was carried out using blood, either unsorted or a sorted T cell fraction (not recorded which). CDR3 protein: CASSVAQSGNIQYF. The CDR3 DNA reads TGTGCCAGCAGCGTAGCACAGTCGGGGAACATTCAGTACTTC.